This T cell receptor beta chain originates from a study of blood T cell repertoires in COVID-19. Overall study context: The United States, Italy and Spain supplied acute and convalescent COVID-19 samples.

Here immunoSEQ multiplex PCR was the method, and the copy in TCRdb shows in-frame clones only, minus some. This sample has approximately 80,000 clones, with 80% to 85% found just once. V lost 0 bases and J 4 bases, leaving 11 bases between the germline ends. Germline V gives CDR1 SGHRS, CDR2 YFSETQ. This CDR3 has 15 residues. The sequenced material came from peripheral blood. The V call is TRBV5-1, the J call TRBJ2-1, with a tentative D call TRBD1 (6 bases). This sequence originates from a human donor in a cohort sampled during active COVID-19. The CDR3 region has the DNA TGCGCCAGCAGCTTGGGAGGACAGCGATACAATGAGCAGTTCTTC. It specifies CASSLGGQRYNEQFF.